These T cell receptor beta chains were read from a single sample in a study of blood T cell repertoires in COVID-19. TCRdb's copy holds only in-frame clones and misses some; the assay was immunoSEQ multiplex PCR. The data hold some 170,000 clones, with about 83% observed a single time. Sequenced sample: peripheral blood. The receptors come from an older woman with COVID-19, enrolled during active disease. Both conserved end residues are trimmed from each CDR3. Rows give clone size only sometimes, using once, few, many, or a class for an expanded clone.

TRBV12-5 | NA | ASGGDGSSYNEQF
TRBV7-9 | NA | ASSLERGGYGYT
TRBV7-2 | NA | ASSLSSGGHNEQF
TRBV6-5 | NA | ASRRGGIPDTQY
TRBV5-5 | NA | ASSLLMNTEAF
TRBV18 | NA | ASSPTGNQPQH
TRBV6-5 | NA | ASSYRAQGFQQY
TRBV11-2 | NA | ASRDSRNEQF
TRBV19 | NA | ASSLQGAGANVLT
TRBV5-1 | NA | ASTTGDRGFGNTIY
TRBV28 | NA | ASSLGVTRSYEQY
TRBV29-1 | NA | SVEDPRQAIYNEQF
TRBV2 | NA | ASSGQASGEQF
TRBV27 | NA | ASRRGYEQY
TRBV28 | once | ASTGYYGYT
TRBV11-2 | NA | ASSPTQGNNEQF
TRBV7-2 | few | ASSPQGVYSPLH